These 17 T cell receptor beta chains came from one sample sequenced in a study of naive and memory T cell subsets. Both TRBC1 and TRBC2 were covered by a beta constant-region primer of two equimolar oligonucleotides. TCRdb itself ran the UMI-ligation and nested PCR reads through MiXCR, one entry per CDR3 protein. The sample records 77,000 or so distinct CDR3 sequences, around 13% being singletons. The sequencing sample was made of central memory CD4+ T cells from blood. These receptors came from a human donor in good health.

The J gene is TRBJ2-2, the V gene TRBV2, with 11 bases that match TRBD2. CDR1 and CDR2 (germline): SNHLY, FYNNEI. The CDR3 extends over 16 amino acids. Trimming at V came to 5 bases and at J to 6 bases, leaving 8 bases not matched to a gene. CDR3 nucleotides: TGTGCCAGCAGTAAACTAGCGGGAGTAAAGTCCGGGGAGCTGTTTTTT. Its protein is CASSKLAGVKSGELFF.

This clonotype was counted a few times. CDR3 region: CSARAFSSQLAKNIQYF. The CDR3 DNA is TGCAGTGCTAGAGCTTTTAGTTCACAACTAGCCAAAAACATTCAGTACTTC. This rearrangement joins TRBV20-1 to TRBJ2-4; D remains unclear. Deletions cut 1 base from V and 0 bases from J, with 16 bases between. Germline values: CDR1 DFQATT, CDR2 SNEGSKA (reference sequence). The CDR3 covers 17 residues.

As concerns this clonotype: The CDR3 end shows no conserved phenylalanine or tryptophan, and so a read error is likely. This chain connects TRBV5-4 to TRBJ2-1; 7 bases line up with TRBD2. CDR3 length: 17 residues. Germline values: CDR1 SGHNT, CDR2 YYREEE (reference sequence). Trimming removed 4 bases from V and 3 bases from J; junction bases left unmatched: 13. CDR3 sequence: CASSLSSGGGFYNEQFS. Written as DNA, the CDR3 is TGTGCCAGCAGCCTATCTAGCGGAGGCGGGTTCTACAATGAGCAGTTCTCC.

This clonotype was seen only a few times. The rearrangement joins TRBV20-1 to TRBJ2-1, with TRBD2 matching 11 bases. The CDR3 loop spans 16 amino acids. CDR1 DFQATT and CDR2 SNEGSKA come from the germline V gene (reference sequence). The V gene end was trimmed by 1 base and the J gene end by 3 bases; junction bases not matched to a gene: 5. CDR3 in amino acids: CSARARTSGYYNEQFF. As DNA, the CDR3 is TGCAGTGCTAGAGCCCGGACTAGCGGGTACTACAATGAGCAGTTCTTC.

This clonotype appeared a few times. J is TRBJ2-3 and V is TRBV6-1; possible D gene TRBD2, 5 bases. The CDR3 sequence is 12 residues long. CDR1 is MNHNS and CDR2 is SASEGT in the germline V gene. V lost 6 bases and J 9 bases, leaving 13 bases between the germline ends. The DNA for the CDR3 is TGTGCCAGCAGCTTAGTGGGAGAGACGCAGTATTTT. This codes for CASSLVGETQYF.

This clonotype occurred many times. This chain connects TRBV30 to TRBJ2-3; D remains ambiguous. V lost 7 bases and J 0 bases, leaving 17 bases between the germline ends. The CDR3 consists of 15 residues. From germline, CDR1 is GTSNPN and CDR2 SVGIG (reference sequence). The CDR3 sequence: CASSLDGYSTDTQYF. For the CDR3, the DNA is TGTGCCTCCTCACTCGACGGGTATAGCACAGATACGCAGTATTTT. Full variable domain (outside the CDR3, taken from reference TRBV30 and TRBJ2-3): SQTIHQWPATLVQPVGSPLSLECTVEGTSNPNLYWYRQAAGRGLQLLFYSVGIGQISSEVPQNLSASRPQDRQFILSSKKLLLSDSGFYLCASSLDGYSTDTQYFGPGTRLTVL.

There are a few counts of this clonotype. V and J are TRBV9 and TRBJ2-7, with D possibly TRBD1 on 5 matching bases. Per the germline V gene, CDR1 is SGDLS and CDR2 is YYNGEE. The CDR3 consists of 15 residues. Trimming left V 4 bases short and J 1 base short, with 15 bases between. CDR3 sequence reads: CASSTGPDKSYEQYF. The DNA of the CDR3 is TGTGCCAGCAGCACCGGACCGGACAAATCCTACGAGCAGTACTTC.

This clonotype was counted ten times or more. This sequence joins TRBV29-1 and TRBJ2-3, with 8 bases matching TRBD2. Germline assignment: CDR1 SQVTM and CDR2 ANQGSEA. This CDR3 is 14 amino acids long. The junction had 3 bases not matched to a gene; V was cut back by 4 bases and J by 0 bases. CDR3: CSVGASGSTDTQYF. The CDR3 nucleotides read TGCAGCGTTGGGGCTAGCGGGAGCACAGATACGCAGTATTTT.

The V gene is TRBV19, the J gene TRBJ2-5; the D gene could be TRBD1 or TRBD2 (6 bases each). Trimming stripped 7 bases from V and 3 bases from J, with 18 bases between. The germline CDR1 and CDR2 sequences are LNHDA and SQIVND (reference sequence). CDR3 length: 15 amino acids. The CDR3 DNA is TGTGCCAGTAAGCACCCAGGAGGGGGTGAAGAGACCCAGTACTTC. It translates to CASKHPGGGEETQYF.

This rearrangement joins TRBV6-5 to TRBJ1-6, with D unresolved. The CDR3 extends over 15 amino acids. Trimming took 0 bases from V and 8 from J, leaving 11 bases between them. Germline loops: CDR1 MNHEY, CDR2 SVGAGI. In DNA, the CDR3 is TGTGCCAGCAGTTACTCGGTTCTACCGGATTCACCCCTCCACTTT. Translation: CASSYSVLPDSPLHF.

The rearrangement links TRBV18 to TRBJ2-7; 8 positions match TRBD2. CDR1 and CDR2 (germline): KGHSH, LQKENI. This CDR3 region has 17 residues. The V gene end was trimmed by 0 bases and the J gene end by 2 bases; junction bases not matched to a gene: 9. CDR3 bases: TGTGCCAGCTCACCACCGTCGCTAGCGGGCGGGGCCTACGAGCAGTACTTC. The encoded protein is CASSPPSLAGGAYEQYF.

This clonotype has a handful of counts. The chain uses TRBV27 and TRBJ1-6; TRBD1 agrees at 8 bases. V dropped 4 bases and J dropped 7; count of bases not matched to a gene: 3. In germline, CDR1 is MNHEY, CDR2 SMNVEV (reference sequence). This CDR3 has 14 residues. The chain's CDR3 is CASSSGTGNSPLHF. CDR3 nucleotides: TGTGCCAGCAGTTCCGGGACAGGCAATTCACCCCTCCACTTT.

This clonotype was seen a few times. This chain's CDR3 is CASSPLGWDSGNTEAFF. Here the CDR3 DNA reads TGTGCCAGCTCACCACTGGGTTGGGACAGCGGGAACACTGAAGCTTTCTTT. The chain has TRBV18 and TRBJ1-1, with 7 bases identical to TRBD1. The V and J ends lost 1 base and 1 base, in that order; junction bases with no gene match: 9. The CDR3 is 17 amino acids. The V gene's germline CDR1 is KGHSH and CDR2 LQKENI.

This clonotype was counted ten times or more. The chain uses TRBV6-5 and TRBJ2-7; weak D call: TRBD2 (7 bases). The CDR3 loop spans 15 amino acids. The germline CDR1 and CDR2 sequences are MNHEY and SVGAGI. Trimming stripped 2 bases from V and 2 bases from J, with 13 bases between. CDR3 bases: TGTGCCAGCAGTTACGGGGGGGCCAGAACCTACGAGCAGTACTTC. This sequence encodes CASSYGGARTYEQYF.

The chain carries TRBV11-2 and TRBJ1-1; D ambiguous. The germline CDR1 and CDR2 sequences are SGHAT and FQNNGV. The CDR3 sequence is 13 residues long. V shed 0 bases and J shed 3 bases, with 5 bases lying between them. The CDR3 nucleotides read TGTGCCAGCAGCTTAGACCATTACACTGAAGCTTTCTTT. Amino acids: CASSLDHYTEAFF. Full variable domain (remainder filled in from reference TRBV11-2 and TRBJ1-1): EAGVAQSPRYKIIEKRQSVAFWCNPISGHATLYWYQQILGQGPKLLIQFQNNGVVDDSQLPKDRFSAERLKGVDSTLKIQPAKLEDSAVYLCASSLDHYTEAFFGQGTRLTVV.

In its sample, this clonotype was seen a few times. The V gene is TRBV12-3 or TRBV12-4, the J gene TRBJ2-1, with D tentatively TRBD1 (6 bases). V was shortened by 7 bases and J by 0 bases, with 13 bases between the two germline ends. This CDR3 is 15 amino acids long. Written as DNA, the CDR3 is TGTGCCAGCACCCACCTGGACAGCTCCTACAATGAGCAGTTCTTC. It encodes CASTHLDSSYNEQFF.

At least ten counts were recorded for this clonotype. The chain couples TRBV6-2 or TRBV6-3 to TRBJ2-1, with 14 bases that match TRBD2. CDR3 length equals 16 residues. The V gene end was trimmed by 6 bases and the J gene end by 7 bases; junction bases not matched to a gene: 8. Germline V gene sequence: CDR1 MNHEY, CDR2 SVGEGT. CDR3 region: CASSPQGTSGSNEQFF. CDR3 nucleotides: TGTGCCAGCAGCCCTCAAGGGACTAGCGGGAGTAATGAGCAGTTCTTC.